This T cell receptor (beta chain) was identified in a study of radiation and T cells in renal cell carcinoma. Study findings and constraints: In blood, top tumor clones expanded by 2 weeks, shrinking by 4.

Clones were read by immunoSEQ multiplex PCR, and TCRdb kept only the in-frame ones, dropping some. Of about 61,000 clones listed, 60% to 85% are singletons. A word on this clone: Antigen specificity is unknown.

V shed 8 bases and J shed 2 bases, with 13 bases lying between them. Germline CDR1 reads WSHSY; CDR2 reads SAAADI. The CDR3 runs to 14 residues. Specified time point: baseline pretreatment blood. Indicated treatment: 15 Gy SBRT to primary tumor, nephrectomy 4 weeks later. The tumor was a clear cell renal cell carcinoma. The sequence was collected from a man aged 60 to 75 with renal cell carcinoma. Sequenced here: blood, sampled from a patient whose treatment included radiotherapy and nephrectomy. The genes are TRBV10-2 and TRBJ1-5, with no clear D. The CDR3 nucleotides read TGCGCCAGCGGGGAGGGAATAGGCAATCAGCCCCAGCATTTT. Translated, it gives CASGEGIGNQPQHF.